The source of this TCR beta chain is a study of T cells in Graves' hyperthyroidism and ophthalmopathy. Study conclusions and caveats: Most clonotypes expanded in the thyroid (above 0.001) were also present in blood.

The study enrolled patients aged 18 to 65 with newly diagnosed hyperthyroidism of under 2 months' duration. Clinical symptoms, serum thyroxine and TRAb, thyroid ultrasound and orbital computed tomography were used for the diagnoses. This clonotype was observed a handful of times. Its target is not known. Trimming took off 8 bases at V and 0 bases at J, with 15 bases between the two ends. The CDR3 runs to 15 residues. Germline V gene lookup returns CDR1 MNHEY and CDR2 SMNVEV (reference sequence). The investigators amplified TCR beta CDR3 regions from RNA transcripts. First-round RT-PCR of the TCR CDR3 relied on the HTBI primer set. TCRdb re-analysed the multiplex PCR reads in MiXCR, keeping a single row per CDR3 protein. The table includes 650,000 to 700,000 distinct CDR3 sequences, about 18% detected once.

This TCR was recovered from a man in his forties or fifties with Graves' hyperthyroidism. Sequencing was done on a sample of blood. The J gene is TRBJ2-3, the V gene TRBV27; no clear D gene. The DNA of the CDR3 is TGTGCCAGCCTGGCCCCTATCTCTAGCACAGATACGCAGTATTTT. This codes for CASLAPISSTDTQYF.